A single sample is the source of the 16 T cell receptor beta chains below, sequenced in a study of graft-versus-host responses after intestinal transplantation (dated by TCRdb to the early 2020s). Library method: the immunoSEQ multiplex PCR assay. The clones in this table, taken by TCRdb from immuneACCESS, are in-frame only. Not every clone is retained; where verified, under half of the shortfall comes from an unresolved V gene, and the cause of the rest is unknown. The sample profile shows approximately 60,000 clones; about 87% of them were found once. Approximately 1.6% of the sample is taken by the ten largest. The sample in question was PBMCs, obtained 26 days after transplant. These receptors were taken from a human patient who received an intestinal transplant, so some T cells may come from the graft donor.

With respect to this clone: The conserved phenylalanine or tryptophan is not found at the CDR3 terminus, so this likely reflects a read error. The limits of the CDR3 on the DNA are not certain, so only TCRdb's listed CDR3 is given. The chain joins TRBV7-9 to TRBJ1-1; TRBD1, as called in the table, went unchecked against the DNA. The germline V gene encodes CDR1 SEHNR and CDR2 FQNEAQ (reference sequence). The CDR3 length equals 13 residues, ends included. The CDR3 region is CASSLGDSRPGLV.

This sequence joins TRBV4-1 and TRBJ2-3; 14 positions match TRBD2. Germline V gene data show CDR1 as MGHRA and CDR2 as YSYEKL. The V and J ends lost 8 bases and 4 bases, in that order; junction bases with no gene match: 5. This CDR3 is 15 amino acids long. The CDR3, as DNA: TGCGCCAGCCGACCGGGACTAGCGGGAGCAGATACGCAGTATTTT. Protein product: CASRPGLAGADTQYF.

V usage is TRBV28 and J usage is TRBJ1-1; D is uncertain. The CDR3 covers 15 residues. Trimming left V 5 bases short and J 1 base short, with 14 bases between. Germline loops: CDR1 MDHEN, CDR2 SYDVKM. As DNA, the CDR3 is TGTGCCAGCAGTCCCCCTCCTAGTGGGAACACTGAAGCTTTCTTT. Translation gives CASSPPPSGNTEAFF.

This chain links TRBV6-6 with TRBJ2-1; no definite D call. Germline V gives CDR1 MNHNY, CDR2 SVGAGI (reference sequence). The CDR3 sequence is 14 residues long. Trimming pared 0 bases from V and 3 bases from J, leaving 6 bases between. The CDR3 DNA sequence: TGTGCCAGCAGTTACTCGCAGGTCTACAATGAGCAGTTCTTC. This codes for CASSYSQVYNEQFF.

This sequence joins TRBV5-6 and TRBJ2-6; D gene unclear. CDR1 SGHDT and CDR2 YYEEEE come from the germline V gene. With 2 bases removed from V and 0 bases from J, the gap between germline ends came to 6 bases. The CDR3 sequence is 15 residues long. CDR3 amino acids: CASSFRVSGANVLTF. The DNA for the CDR3 is TGTGCCAGCAGCTTTCGAGTCTCTGGGGCCAACGTCCTGACTTTC.

J is TRBJ2-7 and V is TRBV6-5, with TRBD1 matching over 9 bases. After removal of 1 base from V and 0 bases from J, the junction contained 4 bases not matched to a gene. The CDR3 runs 16 residues. Germline-derived CDR1 and CDR2 are MNHEY and SVGAGI. Written as DNA, the CDR3 is TGTGCCAGCAGTTACTTTGGACAGGGGAGCTCCTACGAGCAGTACTTC. Encoded protein: CASSYFGQGSSYEQYF.

The genes are TRBV2 and TRBJ1-1, with unresolved D. CDR3 size: 14 residues. V lost 11 bases and J lost 4, with 20 bases in between. Germline assignment: CDR1 SNHLY and CDR2 FYNNEI. The CDR3 sequence: CAEGGDVGGTEAFF. Here the CDR3 DNA reads TGTGCCGAGGGAGGCGATGTGGGAGGCACTGAAGCTTTCTTT. Variable domain in full (rest from reference TRBV2 and TRBJ1-1): EPEVTQTPSHQVTQMGQEVILRCVPISNHLYFYWYRQILGQKVEFLVSFYNNEISEKSEIFDDQFSVERPDGSNFTLKIRSTKLEDSAMYFCAEGGDVGGTEAFFGQGTRLTVV.

V usage is TRBV13 and J usage is TRBJ2-7; 9 bases align to TRBD1. The trim removed 4 bases at V and 2 bases at J, leaving 3 bases unmatched. The germline CDR1 and CDR2 sequences are PRHDT and FYEKMQ (reference sequence). CDR3 length: 14 residues. CDR3 coding DNA: TGTGCCAGCAGCTATAGGGACAGGGCCTACGAGCAGTACTTC. Translation gives CASSYRDRAYEQYF.

A word on this clone: A read error may produce the germline difference seen at one junction end. J is TRBJ1-1 and V is TRBV7-7; D is unclear. The germline V gene has CDR1 SSHAT and CDR2 FNYEAQ (reference sequence). The CDR3 runs 17 residues. CDR3 bases: TGTGCTAGCATCATACGGGGTAGGGCACGCTGGGACACTGAAGCTTTCTTT. This gives the protein CASIIRGRARWDTEAFF.

The J gene is TRBJ2-7, the V gene TRBV13; tentatively, D is TRBD2 (6 bases). Trimming stripped 5 bases from V and 7 bases from J, with 21 bases between. The germline CDR1 and CDR2 sequences are PRHDT and FYEKMQ (reference sequence). CDR3 size: 15 residues. CDR3 sequence: CASSLRAGLGMEQYV. The CDR3 DNA follows: TGTGCCAGCAGCCTCAGGGCGGGGTTGGGGATGGAGCAGTACGTC.

The chain couples TRBV2 to TRBJ2-7; maybe TRBD2 (6 bases). Germline CDR1 and CDR2: SNHLY and FYNNEI. The CDR3 is 11 amino acids. The chain's CDR3 is CTGGESAEQYF. CDR3 in DNA: TGTACCGGCGGGGAGTCCGCCGAGCAGTACTTC.

The table lists this clone with a count of one. DNA of the CDR3: TGTGCCAGCAGCCAAGAGAGGGCGGGTAACTATGGCTACACCTTC. Amino acids: CASSQERAGNYGYTF. The chain uses TRBV4-2 and TRBJ1-2; D ambiguous. This CDR3 region has 15 residues. With 0 bases removed from V and 1 base from J, the gap between germline ends came to 9 bases. Germline loops: CDR1 LGHNA, CDR2 YNFKEQ.

The J gene is TRBJ2-5, the V gene TRBV2, with TRBD1 as a possible D gene (5 bases). Trimming stripped 8 bases from V and 3 bases from J, with 16 bases between. The CDR3 extends over 14 amino acids. Germline values: CDR1 SNHLY, CDR2 FYNNEI. CDR3 in DNA: TGTGCCAGCCTCACCCGGACAACCAAAGAGACCCAGTACTTC. This codes for CASLTRTTKETQYF.

The rearrangement joins TRBV29-1 to TRBJ2-2; the D is unclear. The V gene's germline CDR1 is SQVTM and CDR2 ANQGSEA. CDR3 length: 14 amino acids. V lost 0 bases and J 6 bases, leaving 11 bases between the germline ends. The CDR3 coding sequence is TGCAGCGTTGAAGATCTTACGGGTGCCGGGGAGCTGTTTTTT. The encoded protein is CSVEDLTGAGELFF.

This clone was counted once. The chain is built from TRBV7-6 and TRBJ2-1, with 7 bases aligning to TRBD1. CDR1 is SGHVS, CDR2 FNYEAQ, per germline. V shed 5 bases and J 10 bases; nucleotides not matched to a gene: 14. This CDR3 is built from 15 residues. CDR3 sequence: CASSPVWTGKGEQFF. The CDR3 nucleotides are TGTGCCAGCAGCCCCGTCTGGACAGGCAAGGGGGAGCAGTTCTTC.

The chain has TRBV19 and TRBJ2-2; 8 bases fit TRBD1. Per the germline V gene, CDR1 is LNHDA and CDR2 is SQIVND (reference sequence). V lost 5 bases and J lost 0; bases outside the gene matches: 8. This CDR3 spans 17 amino acids. This CDR3 reads CASSPRTGTPNTGELFF. Written as DNA, the CDR3 is TGTGCCAGTAGTCCTCGGACAGGGACGCCGAACACCGGGGAGCTGTTTTTT. Full variable domain (remainder filled in from reference TRBV19 and TRBJ2-2): DGGITQSPKYLFRKEGQNVTLSCEQNLNHDAMYWYRQDPGQGLRLIYYSQIVNDFQKGDIAEGYSVSREKKESFPLTVTSAQKNPTAFYLCASSPRTGTPNTGELFFGEGSRLTVL.